One sample yielded the 7 T cell receptor beta chains listed below, sequenced in a study of T cells in Graves' hyperthyroidism and ophthalmopathy. The TCR beta CDR3 regions underwent amplification using RNA transcripts as the source. A first-round RT-PCR of the TCR CDR3 used the HTBI primer set. A single record per CDR3 protein comes from TCRdb applying MiXCR to the multiplex PCR reads. The data show some 370,000 distinct CDR3 sequences, 17% seen once. The sample consisted of blood. The receptors come from a woman aged 25 to 45 with Graves' hyperthyroidism that later progressed to Graves' ophthalmopathy.

This chain links TRBV5-5 with TRBJ1-1; D uncertain. The CDR3 has 14 amino acids. Germline V CDR1 and CDR2: SGHKS, YYEKEE (reference sequence). The V gene lost 5 bases and the J gene lost 2 bases, with 13 bases spanning the gap. As DNA, the CDR3 is TGTGCCAGCAGATACCGGGATCTAAACACTGAAGCTTTCTTT. Its translation: CASRYRDLNTEAFF.

This clonotype has at least ten counts. V and J are TRBV10-3 and TRBJ2-1, with a possible D match to TRBD1 (6 bases). Germline lookup yields CDR1 ENHRY and CDR2 SYGVKD. The CDR3 loop spans 20 amino acids. V lost 6 bases, J lost 0 bases, and 27 bases lay in between. In DNA, the CDR3 is TGTGCCATCAGCGGAAGAACGGGACACCTCAGAGTCAGCTCCTACAATGAGCAGTTCTTC. Translation gives CAISGRTGHLRVSSYNEQFF.

This clonotype was seen at least ten times. The V and J genes are TRBV11-1 and TRBJ2-5; D assignment may be TRBD1 or TRBD2 (5 bases each). The CDR3 length is 15 residues. Germline values: CDR1 SGHAT, CDR2 FQDESV (reference sequence). Trimming removed 5 bases from V and 2 bases from J, with 15 bases in between. The DNA for the CDR3 is TGTGCCAGCAGCCCATTCGGGACGGATCAAGAGACCCAGTACTTC. Its translation is CASSPFGTDQETQYF.

The V gene is TRBV2, the J gene TRBJ1-4; the match to TRBD1 covers 7 bases. The V gene end was trimmed by 6 bases and the J gene end by 4 bases; junction bases not matched to a gene: 17. Looked up from germline, CDR1 is SNHLY and CDR2 is FYNNEI. This CDR3 is built from 18 residues. This CDR3 is CASSGFGQARFNNEKLFF. In DNA form, the CDR3 reads TGTGCCAGCAGCGGATTTGGACAGGCACGCTTCAATAATGAAAAACTGTTTTTT.

This clonotype was detected a few times. The chain is built from TRBV10-3 and TRBJ2-4, with 8 bases lining up with TRBD1. Per the germline V gene, CDR1 is ENHRY and CDR2 is SYGVKD. The CDR3 covers 16 residues. The J segment lost 2 bases and the V segment lost 3 bases, leaving 6 bases of the junction unmatched. Here the CDR3 reads CAISEGQGGTKNIQYF. The CDR3 nucleotides are TGTGCCATCAGTGAAGGACAGGGTGGGACCAAAAACATTCAGTACTTC.

This clonotype was recorded at least ten times. The chain carries TRBV11-2 and TRBJ2-3, with 10 nucleotides matching TRBD2. V trimming: 1 base; J trimming: 4 bases; junction bases outside the gene matches: 8. Germline-derived CDR1 and CDR2 are SGHAT and FQNNGV. The CDR3 covers 17 residues. CDR3: CASSLVGSGGIADTQYF. In DNA, the CDR3 is TGTGCCAGCAGCTTAGTGGGTAGCGGGGGGATCGCAGATACGCAGTATTTT.

This clonotype has a single count. The gene calls are TRBV27 and TRBJ2-3; TRBD2 might be the D (6 bases). Trimming cost V 10 bases and J 4 bases, with 15 bases left between them. The CDR3 is 13 amino acids. The germline CDR1 and CDR2 sequences are MNHEY and SMNVEV (reference sequence). The CDR3 loop is CANWRGIADTQYF. The CDR3 nucleotides are TGTGCCAATTGGAGGGGAATAGCAGATACGCAGTATTTT.